Listed below are T cell receptor beta chains from one sample, sequenced in a study of cytomegalovirus exposure and HLA in healthy donors. Using immunoSEQ multiplex PCR, the repertoire was profiled, and TCRdb retains in-frame clones only, with some absent. The table has 30,000 to 40,000 clones, 35% to 55% seen once. Sequencing was performed on PBMCs. The source of these receptors is a woman between 45 and 65 years old in good health and CMV-seronegative. The CDR3 runs from the conserved cysteine through the conserved F or W. The D gene is left open where the match is weak. Only part of the rows carry a size: once, few, many, or a class if the clone is expanded.

TRBV27,NA,TRBJ1-4,few,CASMRTATNEKLFF,TGTGCCAGCATGAGGACAGCAACTAATGAAAAACTGTTTTTT
TRBV4-1,NA,TRBJ1-2,NA,CASSSISSAGVYGYTF,TGCGCCAGCTCCTCAATTTCGTCGGCAGGTGTCTATGGCTACACCTTC
TRBV2,TRBD2,TRBJ2-1,once,CASRSSGGAYNEQFF,TGTGCCAGCAGAAGTAGCGGGGGGGCTTACAATGAGCAGTTCTTC
TRBV19,TRBD1,TRBJ1-2,few,CASSIGQAYGYTF,TGTGCCAGTAGTATTGGACAGGCCTATGGCTACACCTTC
TRBV5-5,TRBD2,TRBJ2-1,NA,CASSPSGGDEQFF,TGTGCCAGCAGCCCTAGCGGGGGGGATGAGCAGTTCTTC
TRBV5-1,TRBD1,TRBJ1-1,NA,CASRGDRVGDTEAFF,TGCGCCAGCAGGGGTGACAGGGTGGGGGACACTGAAGCTTTCTTT
TRBV19,TRBD1,TRBJ1-3,NA,CASTPRGQLGNTIYF,TGTGCCAGTACCCCAAGGGGACAGCTAGGGAACACCATATATTTT
TRBV21-1,NA,TRBJ2-1,NA,CASSNSRGGRPPPYNEQFF,TGTGCCAGCAGCAACTCAAGGGGAGGGCGGCCCCCCCCCTACAATGAGCAGTTCTTC
TRBV7-2,NA,TRBJ1-3,NA,CASSRGSSGNTIYF,TGTGCCAGCAGCCGGGGGAGCTCTGGAAACACCATATATTTT
TRBV27,TRBD2,TRBJ2-7,few,CASSWGGLANYEQYF,TGTGCCAGCAGTTGGGGGGGACTAGCGAACTACGAGCAGTACTTC